Below, 15 T cell receptor beta chains from the same sample are listed, as sequenced in a study of T cell responses to AZD1222 COVID-19 vaccine. Data came from immunoSEQ multiplex PCR; TCRdb stores just in-frame clones and leaves some out. The sample includes about 85,000 clones, 85% to 95% of them seen just once. The material sequenced was peripheral blood, taken 28 days after the second AZD1222 dose. The receptors were sampled from an adult who received the AZD1222 COVID-19 vaccine.

The V and J genes are TRBV27 and TRBJ2-7; 7 bases match TRBD2. CDR1 and CDR2 (germline): MNHEY, SMNVEV (reference sequence). V shed 3 bases, J shed 4 bases, and the junction held 6 bases outside the gene matches. This CDR3 has 14 amino acids. CDR3 amino acids: CASSLGGTEYEQYF. In DNA, the CDR3 is TGTGCCAGCAGTTTGGGAGGGACGGAATACGAGCAGTACTTC.

The chain employs TRBV4-1 and TRBJ2-1; 12 positions match TRBD2. Germline values: CDR1 MGHRA, CDR2 YSYEKL. The CDR3 has 16 amino acids. V lost 4 bases to trimming and J lost 4 bases; unmatched junction nucleotides: 5. In DNA form, the CDR3 reads TGCGCCAGCAGCCCACAGACTAGCGGGAGATACAATGAGCAGTTCTTC. It is translated as CASSPQTSGRYNEQFF.

The table lists this clone with a few counts. The chain is built from TRBV5-1 and TRBJ1-2; D call uncertain. Trimming removed 3 bases from V and 8 bases from J, with 17 bases in between. The CDR3 has 14 residues. From germline, CDR1 is SGHRS and CDR2 YFSETQ. The DNA of the CDR3 is TGCGCCAGCAGCTCTTCTAGCCTAACGGAGGGCTACACCTTC. It translates to CASSSSSLTEGYTF.

The chain carries TRBV11-1 and TRBJ2-1, with a tentative D call TRBD2 (5 bases). The V and J ends lost 1 base and 4 bases respectively, with 14 bases between them. The CDR3 is made up of 16 amino acids. Germline loops: CDR1 SGHAT, CDR2 FQDESV (reference sequence). The CDR3 region is CASSLGGAGGYNEQFF. As DNA, the CDR3 is TGTGCCAGCAGCTTAGGTGGCGCGGGCGGGTACAATGAGCAGTTCTTC. Based on the CDR3 plus reference TRBV11-1 and TRBJ2-1, the full variable domain is EAEVAQSPRYKITEKSQAVAFWCDPISGHATLYWYRQILGQGPELLVQFQDESVVDDSQLPKDRFSAERLKGVDSTLKIQPAELGDSAMYLCASSLGGAGGYNEQFFGPGTRLTVL.

V is TRBV24-1 and J is TRBJ2-4; 8 nucleotides match TRBD1. Per the germline V gene, CDR1 is KGHDR and CDR2 is SFDVKD. The CDR3 consists of 16 residues. The V segment lost 4 bases and the J segment 3 bases; nucleotides outside the gene matches: 7. The CDR3, as DNA: TGTGCCACCAGTGACCCGACAGGGGATGGCAAAAACATTCAGTACTTC. This encodes CATSDPTGDGKNIQYF.

This clone has only a few counts. V and J are TRBV5-6 and TRBJ1-2; TRBD1 aligns across 7 bases. The length of the CDR3 is 13 residues. J gave up 5 bases and V 4 bases, and 5 bases lay outside the gene matches. The germline gives CDR1 SGHDT, CDR2 YYEEEE. The CDR3 bases are TGTGCCAGCAGCCTACAGGGGCCGTATGGCTACACCTTC. Translation: CASSLQGPYGYTF.

As concerns this clone: Other DNA sequences in the same sample also yield this CDR3. The chain combines TRBV7-2 with TRBJ2-3; 7 bases agree with TRBD2. The CDR3 spans 14 residues. Germline assignment: CDR1 SGHTA and CDR2 FQGNSA. V dropped 4 bases and J dropped 4; count of bases not matched to a gene: 5. The CDR3 DNA reads TGTGCCAGCAGCTCGACTGGGGGGGCAGATACGCAGTATTTT. It yields the protein CASSSTGGADTQYF.

This chain links TRBV3-1 (or the pseudogene TRBV3-2) with TRBJ1-2, with no clear D. The CDR3 runs 11 residues. Trimming shortened V by 8 bases and J by 7 bases, and 11 bases separated the two germline ends. Germline assignment: CDR1 LGHDT and CDR2 YNNKEL (reference sequence). The CDR3 reads CASGERVGYTF. CDR3 sequence (DNA): TGTGCCAGCGGGGAGAGGGTTGGCTACACCTTC.

The chain employs TRBV5-1 and TRBJ1-1; D unresolved. The CDR3 consists of 14 residues. With 0 bases removed from V and 1 base from J, the gap between germline ends came to 7 bases. CDR1 SGHRS and CDR2 YFSETQ come from the germline V gene. Written as DNA, the CDR3 is TGCGCCAGCAGCTTGGAATGGGGGAACACTGAAGCTTTCTTT. Residues: CASSLEWGNTEAFF. Full variable domain (remainder filled in from reference TRBV5-1 and TRBJ1-1): KAGVTQTPRYLIKTRGQQVTLSCSPISGHRSVSWYQQTPGQGLQFLFEYFSETQRNKGNFPGRFSGRQFSNSRSEMNVSTLELGDSALYLCASSLEWGNTEAFFGQGTRLTVV.

The CDR3 sequence: CASSLSDRSSYEQYF. CDR3 in DNA: TGTGCCAGCAGCTTATCTGACAGATCATCCTACGAGCAGTACTTC. The genes are TRBV5-5 and TRBJ2-7; D is possibly TRBD1 (5 bases). Looked up from germline, CDR1 is SGHKS and CDR2 is YYEKEE (reference sequence). The CDR3 has 15 amino acids. Trimming stripped 2 bases from V and 1 base from J, with 13 bases between.

The V and J genes are TRBV13 and TRBJ2-7; TRBD1 might be the D (5 bases). Germline assignment: CDR1 PRHDT and CDR2 FYEKMQ (reference sequence). This CDR3 is built from 15 residues. Trimming left V 0 bases short and J 4 bases short, with 13 bases between. In DNA form, the CDR3 reads TGTGCCAGCAGCTTAGGCGCCAGGGAAACTTACGAGCAGTACTTC. Its translation is CASSLGARETYEQYF.

The chain carries TRBV4-2 and TRBJ1-4, with D maybe TRBD1 (5 bases). The CDR3 covers 15 residues. V was clipped by 4 bases and J by 8 bases, with 17 bases between them. Germline CDR1 and CDR2: LGHNA and YNFKEQ. CDR3 region: CASSPHGTGNEKLFF. The CDR3 region has the DNA TGTGCCAGCAGCCCCCACGGGACGGGGAACGAAAAACTGTTTTTT.

This chain links TRBV11-2 with TRBJ1-1; tentative D call: TRBD1 (5 bases). V shed 6 bases and J shed 5 bases, with 13 bases lying between them. The CDR3 is 13 residues long. Germline CDR1 and CDR2: SGHAT and FQNNGV. The CDR3 region is CASRPPGGTEAFF. CDR3 in DNA: TGTGCCAGCAGACCACCTGGGGGGACTGAAGCTTTCTTT.

This rearrangement joins TRBV29-1 to TRBJ2-2, with D perhaps matching TRBD1 (5 bases). Germline V lookup: CDR1 SQVTM, CDR2 ANQGSEA. The ends were cut back, 4 bases at V and 7 bases at J, with 13 bases in the middle. The CDR3 is made up of 13 amino acids. This CDR3 reads CSVGGRVGGELFF. The CDR3 nucleotides are TGCAGCGTTGGTGGCAGGGTTGGCGGGGAGCTGTTTTTT.

The chain links TRBV7-8 to TRBJ2-3; no reliable D call. The CDR3 contains 17 residues. CDR1 and CDR2 from the germline V gene are SGHVS and FQNEAQ. V was trimmed by 5 bases and J by 0 bases, leaving 18 bases between them. The CDR3 spells CASSPTRRFTSTDTQYF. The CDR3 DNA reads as TGTGCCAGCAGCCCAACCCGAAGGTTCACTAGCACAGATACGCAGTATTTT. Based on the CDR3 plus reference TRBV7-8 and TRBJ2-3, the full variable domain is GAGVSQSPRYKVAKRGQDVALRCDPISGHVSLFWYQQALGQGPEFLTYFQNEAQLDKSGLPSDRFFAERPEGSVSTLKIQRTQQEDSAVYLCASSPTRRFTSTDTQYFGPGTRLTVL.